Described below is a single TCR beta chain sequence and its context. It may be a read error: a sequence one base away is much more abundant. V dropped 2 bases and J dropped 5 bases, with 13 bases sitting between them. The CDR3 runs 14 residues. The germline gives CDR1 DFQATT, CDR2 SNEGSKA (reference sequence). The sample originates from a study of tumor and adjacent non-tumor tissue in lung cancer. This sample's RNA came from whole unsorted tissue. A modified ARM-PCR protocol with three rounds of nested PCR amplified TCRbeta. A single record per CDR3 protein comes from TCRdb applying MiXCR to the multiplex PCR reads. This table has approximately 76,000 distinct CDR3 sequences, around 70% appearing once.

The J gene is TRBJ2-1, the V gene TRBV20-1; no clear D gene. The TCR sequence derives from a woman between 65 and 79 years old with non-small cell lung cancer. Material: lung tumor tissue. CDR3 in DNA: TGCAGTGCTAGATCCCTAGTATATAACAATGAGCAGTTCTTC. This sequence encodes CSARSLVYNNEQFF.